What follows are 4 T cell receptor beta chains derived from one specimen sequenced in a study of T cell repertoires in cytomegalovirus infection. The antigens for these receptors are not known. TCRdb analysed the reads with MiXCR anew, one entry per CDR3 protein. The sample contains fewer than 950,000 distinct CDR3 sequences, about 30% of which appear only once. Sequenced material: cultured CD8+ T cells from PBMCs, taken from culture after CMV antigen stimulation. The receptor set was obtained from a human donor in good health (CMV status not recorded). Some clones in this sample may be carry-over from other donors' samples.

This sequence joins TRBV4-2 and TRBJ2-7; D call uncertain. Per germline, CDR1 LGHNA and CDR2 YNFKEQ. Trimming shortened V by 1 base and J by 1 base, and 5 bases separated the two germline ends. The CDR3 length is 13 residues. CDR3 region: CASSQAISYEQYF. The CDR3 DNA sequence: TGTGCCAGCAGCCAAGCCATTTCCTACGAGCAGTACTTC.

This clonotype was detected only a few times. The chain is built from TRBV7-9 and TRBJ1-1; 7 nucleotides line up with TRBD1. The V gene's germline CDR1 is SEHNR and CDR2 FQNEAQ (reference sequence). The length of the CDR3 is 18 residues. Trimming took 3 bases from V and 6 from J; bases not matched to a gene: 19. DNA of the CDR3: TGTGCCAGCAGCTTTTCTACAGGGGCAGGGGGATGGGAGTCTGAAGCTTTCTTT. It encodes CASSFSTGAGGWESEAFF.

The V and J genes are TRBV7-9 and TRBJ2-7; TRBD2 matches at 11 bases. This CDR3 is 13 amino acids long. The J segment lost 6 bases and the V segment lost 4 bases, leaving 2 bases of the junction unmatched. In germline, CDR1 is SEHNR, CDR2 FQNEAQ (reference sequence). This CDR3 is CASSWTSGSEQYV. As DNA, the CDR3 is TGTGCCAGCAGCTGGACTAGCGGGTCCGAGCAGTACGTC.

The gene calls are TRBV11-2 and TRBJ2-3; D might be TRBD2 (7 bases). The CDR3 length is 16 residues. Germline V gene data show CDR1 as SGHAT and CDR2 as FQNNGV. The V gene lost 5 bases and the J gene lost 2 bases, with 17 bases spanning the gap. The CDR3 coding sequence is TGTGCCAGCAGCCTGGGGGCGGGGGACTTCACAGATACGCAGTATTTT. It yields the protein CASSLGAGDFTDTQYF.